These 8 T cell receptor beta chains came from one sample sequenced in a study of T cell responses to AZD1222 COVID-19 vaccine. The table came from immunoSEQ multiplex PCR; TCRdb's copy has only in-frame clones and leaves some out. The sample shows 95,000 to 150,000 clones, roughly nine tenths of them seen only once. Source: peripheral blood, taken on day 0 of AZD1222 vaccination. These receptor sequences come from an adult in good health.

This chain joins TRBV5-4 and TRBJ2-5; the match to TRBD2 covers 13 bases. The length of the CDR3 is 15 residues. Trimming at V came to 5 bases and at J to 5 bases, leaving 6 bases not matched to a gene. Germline V gene lookup returns CDR1 SGHNT and CDR2 YYREEE (reference sequence). In DNA form, the CDR3 reads TGTGCCAGCAGACTAGCGGGAGGGGTTGCGGAGACCCAGTACTTC. It encodes CASRLAGGVAETQYF.

The chain links TRBV24-1 to TRBJ2-1, with a tentative D call TRBD1 (5 bases). The CDR3 extends over 15 amino acids. With 2 bases removed from V and 3 bases from J, the gap between germline ends came to 10 bases. In germline, CDR1 is KGHDR, CDR2 SFDVKD. CDR3 DNA: TGTGCCACCAGTGATTGGAGACAGAGCTACAATGAGCAGTTCTTC. Its translation: CATSDWRQSYNEQFF.

The chain joins TRBV10-2 to TRBJ2-2; no reliable D call. CDR1 and CDR2 from the germline V gene are WSHSY and SAAADI. V was trimmed by 2 bases and J by 11 bases, leaving 9 bases between them. This CDR3 comprises 12 residues. The CDR3 sequence is CASSERAVELFF. In DNA, the CDR3 is TGCGCCAGCAGTGAGCGTGCGGTTGAGCTGTTTTTT.

The chain recombines TRBV5-4 with TRBJ2-7, with D possibly being TRBD1 or TRBD2 (5 bases each). The CDR3 is 13 amino acids. V was clipped by 3 bases and J by 3 bases, with 10 bases between them. Germline CDR1 reads SGHNT; CDR2 reads YYREEE (reference sequence). CDR3 coding DNA: TGTGCCAGCAGCTCCCGGGGCTTCTACGAGCAGTACTTC. Translating it yields CASSSRGFYEQYF.

The chain has TRBV3-1 (or the pseudogene TRBV3-2) and TRBJ1-1; D gene ambiguous. The CDR3 has 8 amino acids. Trimming stripped 11 bases from V and 6 bases from J, with 4 bases between. Germline assignment: CDR1 LGHDT and CDR2 YNNKEL (reference sequence). The CDR3: CAYPEAFF. Here the CDR3 DNA reads TGTGCCTATCCTGAAGCTTTCTTT.

The J gene is TRBJ1-4, the V gene TRBV7-9; tentative D call: TRBD1 (6 bases). The CDR3 spans 17 residues. Trimming shortened V by 5 bases and J by 3 bases, and 19 bases separated the two germline ends. Germline V gene data show CDR1 as SEHNR and CDR2 as FQNEAQ (reference sequence). This CDR3 is CASSPGLFEGANEKLFF. The CDR3 DNA follows: TGTGCCAGCAGCCCGGGACTGTTTGAGGGGGCTAATGAAAAACTGTTTTTT. Looking up the rest from reference TRBV7-9 and TRBJ1-4 gives the full variable domain: DTGVSQNPRHKITKRGQNVTFRCDPISEHNRLYWYRQTLGQGPEFLTYFQNEAQLEKSRLLSDRFSAERPKGSFSTLEIQRTEQGDSAMYLCASSPGLFEGANEKLFFGSGTQLSVL.

J is TRBJ2-4 and V is TRBV19; TRBD1 matches at 10 bases. Germline CDR1 LNHDA, CDR2 SQIVND (reference sequence). The CDR3 is 16 amino acids. Losses at the gene ends were 7 bases for V and 2 bases for J; bases not matched to a gene: 8. The CDR3 loop reads CASMRQGQGTKNIQYF. As DNA, the CDR3 is TGTGCCAGTATGCGCCAGGGACAGGGGACCAAAAACATTCAGTACTTC.

This clone was found once. The chain combines TRBV28 with TRBJ2-1; 9 bases are a match to TRBD1. V shed 7 bases and J 8 bases; nucleotides not matched to a gene: 12. Germline CDR1 and CDR2: MDHEN and SYDVKM. This CDR3 has 15 residues. The CDR3 loop is CASTFDRGWGDEQFF. In DNA form, the CDR3 reads TGTGCCAGCACCTTCGACAGGGGGTGGGGCGATGAGCAGTTCTTC.